This note documents a single T cell receptor (beta chain) sequence. What this receptor recognizes is not known. No much larger clonotype is one base removed from it; base qualities were not supplied. The method was the immunoSEQ multiplex PCR assay. For the multiplex PCR, a mixture combining 60 forward primers for TCR Vbeta segments and 13 reverse primers for TCR Jbeta segments was used. The CDR3 region of rearranged TCR beta genes was amplified from genomic DNA with a multiplex PCR assay. On the Illumina HiSeq System, the amplified TCR beta libraries were sequenced as 87-base-pair reads. The published analysis was carried out like this. A later analysis counted about 80 million unique TCR beta chains across the 640 or so repertoires, and 9 million to 14 million of these chains were shared by at least two donors. Raw reads were error-corrected and collapsed into unique sequences by a nearest-neighbor algorithm in which closely related sequences were merged to remove PCR and sequencing errors. CDR3 sequences were aligned to IMGT reference sequences to assign V, D and J gene segments. For a sequence to be retained, at least a six-nucleotide match to both a V gene segment and a J gene segment was required. Rearrangements were classified as productive when the CDR3 lacked stop codons and remained in frame with V and J, and all other rearrangements were classified as non-productive. Following IMGT convention, CDR3 was defined as the stretch from the second conserved V-encoded cysteine to the conserved J-encoded phenylalanine. Sequences without an unambiguous match to a single V gene segment were excluded from the earlier analysis of 587 of the donors. In an earlier analysis of some 590 of the donors, V segments were called functional above 56.7% productive rearrangements and were called segregating when the between-donor standard deviation exceeded 5%. A statistical classification framework was built to diagnose cytomegalovirus status from the catalog of TCR beta chain sequences. V and J gene assignment, in a later analysis, came from comparing TCR nucleotide sequences with IMGT/GENE-DB human TR gene sequences. In a later analysis, CDR3 sequences and most-parsimonious VDJ recombination scenarios were assigned using the TCRdist pipeline. In a later analysis, every TCR beta chain was defined by the combination of its CDR3 amino acid sequence and its V-gene family, and reads without a unique V-gene family were dropped. As a way to deal with suspected cross-contamination and a sequencing artifact, a later analysis dropped more than 500 nucleotide sequences that were highly shared and had low generation probability. For each public chain, a later analysis derived a clonal expansion index from normalized ranks of inferred template counts within each repertoire. In a later analysis, generation probabilities were computed using a VDJ recombination model fitted to out-of-frame rearrangements, and the results were checked against IGoR. Hypergeometric tests were used in a later analysis to score TCR-TCR, TCR-HLA and TCR-CMV co-occurrence, with a repertoire-size bias correction applied to the TCR pairs. False discovery rates were estimated in a later analysis by permuting HLA or CMV assignments 20 times. In a later analysis, co-occurring TCRs were grouped using DBSCAN, with TCRdist sequence similarity added in when clustering inside HLA-allele-positive subsets. Repertoires with fewer than 30,000 or more than 120,000 public chains were left out of co-occurrence clustering, as were five repertoires with anomalous nucleotide sharing. Not all clones reach the TCRdb copy of this immuneACCESS table, which keeps in-frame sequences only. Checked studies attribute under half of the gap to unresolved V genes and leave the rest unexplained. The V and J calls and clone size come from that table; D and trimming were worked out from the DNA. Counted in this sample were about 210,000 clones; roughly four fifths of them appeared once. About a tenth of the sample belongs to the ten largest clones.

The data originate from a study of cytomegalovirus exposure and HLA in healthy donors (dated by TCRdb to about 2017). Turning to the overall study: According to an earlier analysis of 587 of the donors, 150 million to 200 million T cells yielded roughly 110 million unique TCR beta sequences and about 300 Gb of sequence data. In the later analysis, no new phenotypic data were used to find candidate immune exposures; instead, reliance was placed on TCR beta sequences and their occurrence across donors. High-throughput TCR immunosequencing, statistical association of individual TCRs with disease status, and machine learning were combined to predict cytomegalovirus infection status. Donor age, sex, ethnicity and CMV serostatus were compiled alongside the repertoire data. A later genetic analysis took genome-wide SNP genotypes for 398 of the 666 donors and used that subset as a discovery cohort. HLA typing included class I and class II loci at four-digit resolution. The study aimed to test whether cataloging public T cell receptors could reveal signatures of past pathogen exposure. About 320 gigabases of sequencing data and approximately 80 million unique TCR sequences were included in an early release covering about 700 HLA-typed donors. Typing coverage differed by locus: A, B, C, DRB1 and DQB1 were typed in roughly 620-630 donors, DQA1 in approximately 520, DPA1 in some 610, and DPB1 in around 490. Five DR-DQ haplotypes were treated as single units for association and clustering because of strong linkage in the cohort. Of the roughly 400 genotyped donors, over 80% were placed in the genetic ancestry cluster associated with self-reported Caucasian donors. Besides the first cohort of approximately 670 subjects, a separate validation cohort made up of 120 different subjects was used. All discovery cohort repertoires had been generated using a single sequencing platform. The study used immunosequencing to profile the T cell repertoires of some 600 subjects and linked those repertoires to cytomegalovirus serostatus. To decide whether each TCR beta V gene segment behaved as functional or pseudogenic, an earlier analysis of 587 of the donors relied on high-throughput TCR beta sequencing. Among 300 to 500 genotyped donors of the cohort, an average of approximately 240,000 unique TCR beta nucleotide sequences was sequenced per donor, of which roughly 17% were non-productive. A later analysis re-analyzed previously published TCR beta repertoires from 600 to 850 donors and added high-resolution HLA genotyping to study TCR occurrence patterns. What the work shows at the level of the full study, not this receptor alone: Correlated functional status among segregating V segments might be attributable to linkage disequilibrium, but an unknown experimental factor could not be ruled out. In a later analysis, HLA-associated TCR beta chains showed more clonal expansion and lower generation probabilities than non-associated chains that were equally common. Because HLA typing was unavailable for some donors at each locus, only the typed subset was used in association tests. For the cohort, immune exposure information was limited to CMV serostatus. The cohort was sequenced for TCR beta chains only, and without alpha or paired-chain data the features that could be detected were limited. A further reported finding was that TCR beta sequences accurately predicted the HLA-A and HLA-B alleles for most subjects in the first cohort. The study gave a list of some 150 TCR beta chains associated with cytomegalovirus. Assigning TCR associations to individual alleles was difficult when HLA alleles, especially DR and DQ, strongly co-occurred. Around 16 rarely observed V segments, including chromosome 9 orphons, were excluded from the earlier analysis of approximately 500 of the donors because counts were too low. In a later analysis, 16,951 TCR beta sequences were associated with specific HLA alleles at a false discovery rate of 0.05. A later genetic analysis reported fewer N-insertions in productive TCRs among donors in an Asian-associated ancestry cluster than the roughly 700-donor mean. A later analysis found that most CMV-associated TCR beta chains appeared HLA-restricted, with HLA associations seemingly driven largely by CMV exposure. Most TCR sequences were seen in very few donors, while some public TCRs were found in many individuals. Broadly in line with IMGT annotations, most TCR beta V segments showed up in productive rearrangements about 87% or about 30% of the time in an earlier analysis of 587 of the donors. A few of the identified cytomegalovirus-associated TCR beta chains were confirmed in vitro to be specific for cytomegalovirus antigens. The presence/absence analyses assumed that sequencing depth was roughly uniform across donors, and that assumption may not be true. Some IMGT-functional V segments, including TRBV6-2 and TRBV6-3, could not be distinguished by the 87-base-pair reads and were therefore excluded. In a later analysis, the rate of TCR association differed among HLA loci, with DRB1 alleles having the most associated TCRs and HLA-C alleles having the fewest. The classifier was reported to diagnose cytomegalovirus status with high specificity and sensitivity in both the original and validation cohorts. A group of highly shared sequence variants was considered likely to be a technical artifact of the sequencing pipeline. A later genetic analysis associated a missense DCLRE1C variant with V-gene and J-gene trimming of TCR beta chains, and an independent cohort replicated the association. According to the authors, the approach could potentially be generalized to other disease states and immunological phenotypes. A later analysis reported that several top co-occurrence clusters appeared linked to parvovirus B19, influenza, CMV and Epstein-Barr virus.

The germline V gene sets CDR1 to MNHNS and CDR2 to SASEGT. From the cysteine through the phenylalanine, the CDR3 covers 10 amino acids. Only CDR3 DNA is held: 30 bases, read in frame from base 1. V is clipped by 9 bases and J by 2 bases, and the sequence between their germline boundaries is 4 bases long. In total, about 650 healthy bone marrow donors made up the cohort. At the time of sampling, every cohort member was nominally healthy, though immune exposures that went unrecorded were likely present. The donor tested CMV seropositive and was one of the 289 seropositive cohort members. A peripheral blood sample was collected from each donor, and TCR beta sequencing was performed on peripheral blood mononuclear cells. The Qiagen DNeasy Blood Extraction Kit was used to extract genomic DNA from the blood cell samples.

The sequenced sample consisted of PBMCs. The sequence was collected from a woman aged 45 to 65 in good health and CMV-seropositive. The chain is made from TRBV6-1 and TRBJ2-5, with the D gene not confidently named. The nucleotide sequence is given as TGTGCCAGTCAGCAAGAGACCCAGTACTTC. Its protein is CASQQETQYF.